This T cell receptor (beta chain) was captured in a study of T cells after yellow fever vaccination. Each CDR3 protein is one row after TCRdb ran MiXCR on the 5' RACE reads. Altogether approximately 110,000 distinct CDR3 sequences are present, 6.5% to 9% being singletons, with the ten largest covering about 25%. The CDR3 has 14 residues. The germline gives CDR1 SGHTA, CDR2 FQGNSA. V trimming: 5 bases; J trimming: 10 bases; junction bases outside the gene matches: 6. This clonotype was seen many times. The chain has TRBV7-2 and TRBJ2-1; the match to TRBD2 covers 12 bases. Sequencing used CD8+ T cells sorted from PBMCs, obtained 45 days after the yellow fever booster vaccination. This clonotype was sampled from a man aged 25 to 40 who received the YFV17D yellow fever vaccine. CDR3 region: CASSLRTSGTEQFF. The CDR3 DNA sequence: TGTGCCAGCAGCCTCCGGACTAGCGGGACAGAGCAGTTCTTC. Supplemented by reference TRBV7-2 and TRBJ2-1, the full variable domain reads GAGVSQSPSNKVTEKGKDVELRCDPISGHTALYWYRQSLGQGLEFLIYFQGNSAPDKSGLPSDRFSAERTGGSVSTLTIQRTQQEDSAVYLCASSLRTSGTEQFFGPGTRLTVL.